This passage covers 9 T cell receptor beta chains from one sample sequenced in a study of metastatic and nonmetastatic thyroid tumors. TCRdb re-clonotyped the PCR reads through MiXCR. This table holds tens of thousands of clones, more than 15% found once. The entire patient cohort was treatment-naive prior to thyroid surgery. The sample was blood. These receptors all stem from a female donor with papillary thyroid cancer or a benign thyroid nodule (not recorded which). Some clones in this sample may be carry-over from other donors' samples.

This clone was detected ten times or more. This chain links TRBV18 with TRBJ1-3; tentatively, D is TRBD1 (5 bases). Germline V lookup: CDR1 KGHSH, CDR2 LQKENI. Between the trimmed V and J ends, which lost 6 bases and 0 bases, there was a span of 12 bases. This CDR3 is 15 amino acids long. The CDR3 DNA reads as TGTGCCAGCTCTCAGGGTCTGGGCTCTGGAAACACCATATATTTT. Amino acid sequence: CASSQGLGSGNTIYF.

In this sample, this clone turned up many times. CDR3 sequence reads: CASSLWAAQHF. The CDR3 nucleotides read TGTGCCAGCAGTTTATGGGCAGCCCAGCATTTT. This chain links TRBV28 with TRBJ1-5; no clear D gene. V was cut by 0 bases and J by 11 bases, with 5 bases left in between. The germline V gene has CDR1 MDHEN and CDR2 SYDVKM. This CDR3 has 11 residues.

The chain carries TRBV5-6 and TRBJ2-1, with 7 positions matching TRBD2. Germline V lookup: CDR1 SGHDT, CDR2 YYEEEE. The CDR3 is made up of 17 amino acids. The ends lost 4 bases at V and 4 bases at J; junction bases unmatched: 14. CDR3 in DNA: TGTGCCAGCAGCCCCTATGGGGGGTGGGAGGGGTACAATGAGCAGTTCTTC. Translating it yields CASSPYGGWEGYNEQFF.

Points on this clone: A much larger clone differs from this one at a single base, so this may be a read error. The J gene is TRBJ1-5, the V gene TRBV6-2 or TRBV6-3, with TRBD1 matching 9 bases. This CDR3 has 15 amino acids. Germline CDR1 and CDR2: MNHEY and SVGEGT. DNA for the CDR3: TGTGCCAGCAGTTCCCCGGGACAGGGCAATCATCCCCAGCATTTT. Translated: CASSSPGQGNHPQHF.

A remark on this clone: A junction end diverges from the germline sequence, so it may reflect a read error. The chain carries TRBV6-2 or TRBV6-3 and TRBJ2-7; 7 nucleotides align to TRBD1. CDR3 length: 16 amino acids. Looked up from germline, CDR1 is MNHEY and CDR2 is SVGEGT. The chain's CDR3 is CASSYRYGTVYGEQYF. The DNA of the CDR3 is TGTGCCAGCAGTTACCGCTACGGGACAGTGTACGGCGAGCAATACTTC.

This clone appeared many times. CDR3 region: CASSSPTPGLAGGPDTQYF. For the CDR3, the DNA is TGTGCCAGCAGTTCTCCGACCCCGGGACTAGCGGGAGGGCCAGATACGCAGTATTTT. This chain links TRBV28 with TRBJ2-3, with 16 bases matching TRBD2. This CDR3 contains 19 residues. The germline gives CDR1 MDHEN, CDR2 SYDVKM. The ends lost 4 bases at V and 4 bases at J; junction bases unmatched: 11.

This clone was seen repeatedly, ten times or more. The genes are TRBV28 and TRBJ1-4; 9 nucleotides agree with TRBD1. The V gene's germline CDR1 is MDHEN and CDR2 SYDVKM. The V gene end was trimmed by 6 bases and the J gene end by 7 bases; junction bases not matched to a gene: 6. The CDR3 consists of 14 residues. This chain's CDR3 is CASSGTGSVEKLFF. CDR3 nucleotide sequence: TGTGCCAGCAGCGGGACAGGGAGCGTTGAAAAACTGTTTTTT.

This clone was picked up many times. This chain uses TRBV2 with TRBJ1-4; tentatively, D is TRBD1 (5 bases). V gave up 9 bases and J gave up 3 bases, with 14 bases separating them. Germline CDR1 reads SNHLY; CDR2 reads FYNNEI. This CDR3 has 14 amino acids. The CDR3 here is CASNLRGANEKLFF. DNA for the CDR3: TGTGCCAGTAATTTGAGGGGAGCTAATGAAAAACTGTTTTTT.

This clone was observed at least ten times. The chain joins TRBV27 to TRBJ2-5; D gene uncertain. Per germline, CDR1 MNHEY and CDR2 SMNVEV (reference sequence). The CDR3 length is 14 residues. The V end lost 0 bases, the J end lost 5 bases, and 10 bases lay between the germline ends. The CDR3 DNA reads TGTGCCAGCAGTTTATCCCGCAGTCCCGAGACCCAGTACTTC. This sequence encodes CASSLSRSPETQYF.